The entry below describes one TCR beta chain. No antigen is known for it. CD45RO/CCR7/CD25/CD127/CD95/CD27 staining was used to isolate CD4+ naive, central memory, regulatory and stem cell-like memory cells by sorting. These data belong to a study of beta chain features in type 1 diabetes. Whole-study findings and limits: When VDJ junctions were examined, type 1 diabetes patients showed fewer insertions and more deletions. PCR might show a preference for shorter templates, equally across patients and controls. TCRB CDR3s from Type 1 diabetes patients were moderately but significantly shorter in all four CD4+ subsets.

The whole isolated RNA underwent reverse transcription, so sequencing captured expressed TCRB transcripts. Sequencing used immunoSEQ multiplex PCR; TCRdb keeps in-frame clones, though not all of them. The table has more than 250,000 clones, roughly 25% seen once. The CDR3 runs 13 residues. Germline V lookup: CDR1 LNHDA, CDR2 SQIVND (reference sequence). Trimming left V 8 bases short and J 4 bases short, with 15 bases between. This chain joins TRBV19 and TRBJ2-7; TRBD2 is a possible D gene (5 bases). Material: naive CD4+ T cells from blood. The source is a woman in her thirties with type 1 diabetes. The CDR3: CASVDLTSYEQYF. The CDR3 DNA sequence: TGTGCCAGTGTGGACTTGACTTCTTACGAGCAGTACTTC.